These 23 T cell receptor beta chains share one sample of origin, sequenced in a study of blood T cell repertoires in COVID-19. Data came from immunoSEQ multiplex PCR; TCRdb stores just in-frame clones and leaves some out. The sample has roughly 280,000 clones; around nine tenths are singletons. Sequencing was done on a sample of peripheral blood. These receptors all come from a woman in her 30s with COVID-19, enrolled during active disease.

The rearrangement links TRBV11-2 to TRBJ2-1; 11 bases are shared with TRBD2. This CDR3 region has 15 residues. Germline CDR1 and CDR2: SGHAT and FQNNGV. V dropped 3 bases and J dropped 7; count of bases not matched to a gene: 5. The CDR3 DNA reads as TGTGCCAGCAGCTTGGGGACTAGCGGTCGAAATGAGCAGTTCTTC. Residues: CASSLGTSGRNEQFF.

The chain carries TRBV5-4 and TRBJ2-5; 7 nucleotides match TRBD1. CDR3 length equals 15 residues. The ends lost 0 bases at V and 2 bases at J; junction bases unmatched: 4. Germline values: CDR1 SGHNT, CDR2 YYREEE (reference sequence). CDR3 bases: TGTGCCAGCAGCTTGGGGGGACAGAAACAAGAGACCCAGTACTTC. As protein: CASSLGGQKQETQYF.

This chain links TRBV28 with TRBJ2-2; D gene unclear. The V gene lost 4 bases and the J gene lost 4 bases, with 4 bases spanning the gap. In germline, CDR1 is MDHEN, CDR2 SYDVKM. The CDR3 runs to 12 residues. In DNA, the CDR3 is TGTGCCAGCAGTTCCCTCACCGGGGAGCTGTTTTTT. Translated: CASSSLTGELFF.

J is TRBJ1-4 and V is TRBV3-1 (or the pseudogene TRBV3-2); D may be TRBD1 (5 bases). V dropped 3 bases and J dropped 10 bases, with 12 bases sitting between them. CDR3 length: 13 amino acids. Germline V gene data show CDR1 as LGHDT and CDR2 as YNNKEL (reference sequence). The CDR3 region is CASSQGWGGKLFF. As DNA, the CDR3 is TGTGCCAGCAGCCAGGGCTGGGGCGGAAAACTGTTTTTT.

The chain has TRBV28 and TRBJ2-7; the match to TRBD2 covers 16 bases. There are 18 residues in the CDR3. Germline values: CDR1 MDHEN, CDR2 SYDVKM. V shed 7 bases and J 5 bases; nucleotides not matched to a gene: 14. The CDR3, as DNA: TGTGCCAGCACCAGATACGGGACTAGCGGGAGGGGCGAGAACGAGCAGTACTTC. Translating gives CASTRYGTSGRGENEQYF.

The chain has TRBV6-5 and TRBJ2-1; maybe TRBD2 (6 bases). The CDR3 is 15 residues long. CDR1 is MNHEY and CDR2 is SVGAGI in the germline V gene. Trimming took off 2 bases at V and 0 bases at J, with 8 bases between the two ends. In DNA form, the CDR3 reads TGTGCCAGCAGTTACGCGGGGAGCTCCTACAATGAGCAGTTCTTC. This gives the protein CASSYAGSSYNEQFF.

With regard to this clone: The same CDR3 is also encoded by other DNA sequences in this sample. V is TRBV28 and J is TRBJ2-7; possible D gene TRBD2, 6 bases. The V end was cut by 5 bases, the J end by 5 bases, with 13 bases between. From germline, CDR1 is MDHEN and CDR2 SYDVKM. The CDR3 loop spans 13 amino acids. The CDR3 spells CASSPPTSDEQYF. The CDR3 DNA sequence: TGTGCCAGCAGTCCGCCGACTAGTGACGAGCAGTACTTC. Drawing the rest from reference TRBV28 and TRBJ2-7, the complete variable domain is DVKVTQSSRYLVKRTGEKVFLECVQDMDHENMFWYRQDPGLGLRLIYFSYDVKMKEKGDIPEGYSVSREKKERFSLILESASTNQTSMYLCASSPPTSDEQYFGPGTRLTVT.

J is TRBJ2-7 and V is TRBV10-2; D is perhaps TRBD2 (6 bases). The CDR3 runs to 14 residues. The V and J ends lost 6 bases and 2 bases respectively, with 14 bases between them. Looked up from germline, CDR1 is WSHSY and CDR2 is SAAADI. The CDR3 spells CASRSGLTTYEQYF. In nucleotides, the CDR3 is TGCGCCAGCAGGTCCGGACTAACGACCTACGAGCAGTACTTC.

This clone was observed a single time. This sample also contains other DNA sequences that code for the same CDR3. V gene TRBV15 combines with J gene TRBJ1-1; possible D gene TRBD1, 5 bases. The length of the CDR3 is 14 residues. In germline, CDR1 is LNHNV, CDR2 YYDKDF (reference sequence). V lost 0 bases to trimming and J lost 4 bases, with 9 bases between them. CDR3 amino acids: CATSRDRGGTEAFF. The CDR3 DNA follows: TGTGCCACCAGCAGAGATCGCGGGGGCACTGAAGCTTTCTTT.

V usage is TRBV5-1 and J usage is TRBJ2-7; maybe TRBD1 (6 bases). The CDR3 runs to 13 residues. V lost 0 bases to trimming and J lost 3 bases, with 7 bases between them. CDR1 SGHRS and CDR2 YFSETQ come from the germline V gene. CDR3 sequence reads: CASSLAQGYEQYF. The CDR3 DNA reads TGCGCCAGCAGCTTGGCACAGGGCTACGAGCAGTACTTC.

The chain uses TRBV30 and TRBJ1-1; no clear D gene. The CDR3 is 15 residues long. V was trimmed by 4 bases and J by 1 base, leaving 16 bases between them. Germline V CDR1 and CDR2: GTSNPN, SVGIG (reference sequence). The CDR3 is CAWNPVGVQNTEAFF. The CDR3 DNA is TGTGCCTGGAACCCGGTCGGAGTCCAGAACACTGAAGCTTTCTTT.

The CDR3 DNA reads TGTGCCAGCAGCGATGCCGGACAAGGCAATCAGCCCCAGCATTTT. Its translation: CASSDAGQGNQPQHF. This sequence joins TRBV9 and TRBJ1-5; tentatively, D is TRBD1 (5 bases). CDR1 and CDR2 (germline): SGDLS, YYNGEE. This CDR3 comprises 15 residues. V lost 3 bases and J 2 bases, leaving 12 bases between the germline ends.

This chain connects TRBV4-1 to TRBJ1-1; D gene unclear. Trimming shortened V by 3 bases and J by 6 bases, and 20 bases separated the two germline ends. CDR1 and CDR2 (germline): MGHRA, YSYEKL. The CDR3 loop spans 16 amino acids. CDR3 coding DNA: TGCGCCAGCAGCCAGACTTTAGTCCGTGGCCCAGCTGAAGCTTTCTTT. Its translation is CASSQTLVRGPAEAFF.

The J gene is TRBJ2-5, the V gene TRBV19, with D possibly TRBD1 on 6 matching bases. The CDR3 totals 13 residues. Germline V gives CDR1 LNHDA, CDR2 SQIVND (reference sequence). Trimming took 5 bases from V and 5 from J, leaving 12 bases between them. The CDR3 sequence: CASSSTGLETQYF. The CDR3 DNA sequence: TGTGCCAGTAGTTCCACAGGGCTGGAGACCCAGTACTTC.

The chain recombines TRBV7-9 with TRBJ2-7; possibly TRBD2 for D (5 bases). This CDR3 spans 15 amino acids. Between the trimmed V and J ends, which lost 2 bases and 5 bases, there was a span of 16 bases. Looked up from germline, CDR1 is SEHNR and CDR2 is FQNEAQ (reference sequence). The CDR3 reads CASSLRRERRDEQYF. CDR3 DNA: TGTGCCAGCAGCTTACGACGGGAAAGGCGGGACGAGCAGTACTTC.

The chain joins TRBV30 to TRBJ1-2; D is ambiguous. CDR1 is GTSNPN and CDR2 is SVGIG in the germline V gene (reference sequence). The CDR3 length is 12 residues. V lost 4 bases, J lost 6 bases, and 12 bases lay in between. In DNA form, the CDR3 reads TGTGCCTGGAACCCGGGTAGTGATGGCTACACCTTC. Translation gives CAWNPGSDGYTF.

This clone was seen only once. This sequence joins TRBV12-5 and TRBJ2-3, with 9 bases identical to TRBD1. The CDR3 totals 14 residues. The germline V gene encodes CDR1 LGHNT and CDR2 FRNRAP. With 4 bases clipped from V and 6 bases from J, the junction kept 5 bases outside the gene matches. Here the CDR3 DNA reads TGTGCTAGTGGTTCAGGGACAGGGATGGATACGCAGTATTTT. The encoded protein is CASGSGTGMDTQYF. Complete variable domain (other parts from reference TRBV12-5 and TRBJ2-3): DARVTQTPRHKVTEMGQEVTMRCQPILGHNTVFWYRQTMMQGLELLAYFRNRAPLDDSGMPKDRFSAEMPDATLATLKIQPSEPRDSAVYFCASGSGTGMDTQYFGPGTRLTVL.

The rearrangement joins TRBV15 to TRBJ1-5, with D unresolved. Per the germline V gene, CDR1 is LNHNV and CDR2 is YYDKDF (reference sequence). This CDR3 contains 15 residues. V gave up 0 bases and J gave up 6 bases, with 12 bases separating them. The CDR3 DNA reads as TGTGCCACCAGCAGAGATATGGAGGCCGGTCAGCCCCAGCATTTT. Translation gives CATSRDMEAGQPQHF.

This sequence joins TRBV5-1 and TRBJ2-7; D unresolved. The V gene lost 0 bases and the J gene lost 2 bases, with 9 bases spanning the gap. Germline CDR1 is SGHRS and CDR2 is YFSETQ. The CDR3 loop spans 14 amino acids. The CDR3 DNA reads as TGCGCCAGCAGCTTGGGCGGTGGAACCTACGAGCAGTACTTC. Amino acids: CASSLGGGTYEQYF.

The chain couples TRBV5-5 to TRBJ1-6; D uncertain. From germline, CDR1 is SGHKS and CDR2 YYEKEE (reference sequence). The V gene lost 2 bases and the J gene lost 8 bases, with 11 bases spanning the gap. The CDR3 runs 14 residues. DNA of the CDR3: TGTGCCAGCAGCTTCTTCAGGAGGGATTCACCCCTCCACTTT. Translated: CASSFFRRDSPLHF.

This clone showed up just once. This chain uses TRBV9 with TRBJ2-3; D gene uncertain. The length of the CDR3 is 14 residues. Germline loops: CDR1 SGDLS, CDR2 YYNGEE. Trimming removed 2 bases from V and 0 bases from J, with 7 bases in between. The CDR3 region is CASSVSLSTDTQYF. CDR3 sequence (DNA): TGTGCCAGCAGCGTGTCGTTGAGCACAGATACGCAGTATTTT.

V is TRBV19 and J is TRBJ2-4, with 10 bases aligning to TRBD1. With 4 bases clipped from V and 1 base from J, the junction kept 1 base outside the gene matches. CDR1 is LNHDA and CDR2 is SQIVND in the germline V gene (reference sequence). This CDR3 comprises 15 residues. The CDR3 here is CASSRDRGAKNIQYF. The CDR3 DNA follows: TGTGCCAGTAGTAGGGACAGGGGTGCCAAAAACATTCAGTACTTC.

The rearrangement links TRBV11-2 to TRBJ1-6; a weak D match, TRBD1 (5 bases). Deletions cut 2 bases from V and 7 bases from J, with 15 bases between. The CDR3 length is 16 residues. Germline assignment: CDR1 SGHAT and CDR2 FQNNGV. CDR3 sequence: CASSLLTRGSNSPLHF. CDR3 bases: TGTGCCAGCAGCTTATTAACGCGGGGCAGCAATTCACCCCTCCACTTT.